This T cell receptor (beta chain) is from a study of vaccination and CD4 T cells after COVID-19. Whole-study context: Testing by nasal swab PCR showed convalescent patients to be SARS-CoV-2 positive; about nine were mild and one was severe. Between diagnosis and the drawing of post-COVID samples lay a median around 100 days (range 35 to 161). Study findings and constraints: Relatively few convalescent patients were studied; early post-infection timepoints were not included.

This clonotype was observed a few times. The target antigen is unknown. Treatment defined: roughly 10-day PBMC culture with coronavirus spike peptide pools or control peptides (ViraFEST assay). Antigen-specific T cell expansion with peptide pools preceded TCR sequencing in the ViraFEST approach. V lost 6 bases to trimming and J lost 6 bases, with 14 bases between them. The germline V gene has CDR1 MDHEN and CDR2 SYDVKM. The CDR3 has 14 amino acids. Sequencing of DNA taken from cultured CD4+ T cells relied on the Oncomine TCR Beta short-read assay. MiXCR, applied by TCRdb to the PCR reads, yields one record per CDR3 protein. The table records over 14,000 distinct CDR3 sequences, more than 40% of them present only once.

This sequence was found in a human donor who had recovered from COVID-19. The chain combines TRBV28 with TRBJ2-2; D gene unclear. The specimen was CD4+ T cells from blood, cultured in vitro. The CDR3 DNA sequence: TGTGCCAGCAGGCGCAACCCCTTCGCCGGGGAGCTGTTTTTT. Protein: CASRRNPFAGELFF.